The clone carrying this T cell receptor beta chain occurred a few times. Its antigen is not known. The record originates from a study of molecular identifiers for immune sequencing clone quantification. Study-wide background: Replicate experiments divided RNA from roughly 21,000 or 96,000 naive CD8 cells into five parts and sequenced four.

Sorting captured naive CD8 T cells as CD8+CD4-CCR7+CD45RA+. General study results and limits: Whereas clones above 20 RNA copies held under 1% of naive-cell molecules, they held over 98% of effector molecules. Reportedly, one cell's Jurkat TCR RNA was detected within 1,100,000 naive CD8 cells.

TCRdb reprocessed the PCR reads with MiXCR, giving one entry per CDR3 protein. Here the sample spans roughly 320,000 distinct CDR3 sequences, roughly a quarter being singletons. The V gene lost 6 bases and the J gene lost 6 bases, with 14 bases spanning the gap. Germline lookup yields CDR1 DFQATT and CDR2 SNEGSKA (reference sequence). The CDR3 has 12 residues. The TCR comes from a human donor in good health. Some libraries in this study had Jurkat cell RNA spiked in. This chain joins TRBV20-1 and TRBJ1-1, with D possibly matching TRBD1 (6 bases). The specimen sequenced was naive CD8+ T cells from blood, with Jurkat cell RNA spiked in. Subset described: FACS-sorted CD8+CD4-CCR7+CD45RA+ naive T cells. The CDR3 nucleotides read TGCAGTGCGATCAAAGGGGGACCTGAAGCTTTCTTT. Translation gives CSAIKGGPEAFF.